This T cell receptor (beta chain) is drawn from a study of T cell changes during pregnancy in multiple sclerosis. Trimming cost V 6 bases and J 4 bases, with 13 bases left between them. CDR1 is KGHSH and CDR2 is LQKENI in the germline V gene. The CDR3 is 14 residues long. Sequenced by immunoSEQ multiplex PCR; TCRdb stores in-frame clones only, minus some. The data show about 50,000 clones, 85% to 95% seen once. The receptor's source is a female donor with multiple sclerosis, enrolled in a pregnancy study. The V call is TRBV18, the J call TRBJ1-3; weak D call: TRBD1 (6 bases). The specimen comprised CD4+ T cells from peripheral blood mononuclear cells, sampled in the second trimester of pregnancy. Here the CDR3 reads CASSGTQEGNTIYF. The CDR3 bases are TGTGCCAGCTCCGGGACACAAGAGGGAAACACCATATATTTT.